The present T cell receptor (beta chain) was sequenced within a study of T cell clones after liver transplantation (dated by TCRdb to between 2019 and 2020). With respect to the entire study: The samples were obtained from ITN030ST, a randomized trial that attempted immunosuppression withdrawal within 2 years after liver transplantation. Donor-reactive T cell clones were identified using TCRbeta sequencing after a pre-transplant mixed lymphocyte reaction and were then followed in post-transplant blood. Third party-reactive TCRbeta sequences were also identified from pre-transplant MLRs to serve as an antigen-independent comparator for donor-reactive sequences. Of the eight recipients, a few were HCV-positive, while the remaining recipients had been transplanted for non-autoimmune, non-viral indications. No induction therapy was given to the subjects, and standard immunosuppression was administered until randomization at 12-24 months post-transplant. Tolerance was defined as complete withdrawal of immunosuppression for at least one year without a rise in liver enzymes beyond twice the upper limit of normal. Blood samples were collected pre-transplant, pre-randomization before withdrawal, and post-randomization after either full withdrawal or failed withdrawal. The study cohort included 8 liver transplant recipients, of whom 3 were classified as tolerant and 5 as non-tolerant.

Frozen genomic DNA underwent high-throughput TCRbeta CDR3 sequencing by immunoSEQ, including PCR amplification, mapping, bias correction and internal controls. The study's own analysis went as follows. Productive rearrangements were retained, and unique TCRbeta sequences were defined by the CDR3 nucleotide sequence together with the V and J gene. For classification of a sequence as donor-reactive, at least 5-fold expansion in CFSE-low cells relative to unstimulated pre-transplant cells and a frequency of at least 0.01% were required. Per-subject minimum frequency thresholds, based on the lowest-template unstimulated sample, ensured at least 90% detection power. Jensen-Shannon divergence between the top 1000 TCRbeta sequences post- versus pre-transplant served as the measure of repertoire turnover. Two-sided Fisher's exact tests were used to test for changes in how often donor-reactive sequences were detected. TCRdb holds this immuneACCESS table with in-frame rearrangements only. Some clones are missing; in checked studies, unresolved V genes explain under half, and the rest has no known cause. The DNA gave D and trimming, while V, J and clone size come from that table. Across this sample there are tens of thousands of clones, with approximately 87% seen only once. Of the sample, around 14% falls within the top ten clones.

Unstimulated PBMCs, after thawing, were stained for CD3, CD4 and CD8 and then FACS-sorted into CD3+CD4+ and CD3+CD8+ populations. Each of the 8 studied subjects was randomized to immunosuppression withdrawal. The Qiagen DNeasy Blood and Tissue Kit was used to isolate genomic DNA. Overall study outcomes, separate from this receptor: In 5 of 8 subjects, circulating donor-reactive CD4 TCRbeta sequences decreased significantly after transplant, regardless of tolerance or HCV status. Because of small, heterogeneous patient numbers and non-standardized post-transplant time points, the conclusions were only preliminary. In two subjects, low numbers of available donor cells limited the measurable donor-reactive repertoire. A greater decline was seen for donor-reactive sequences than for third party-reactive sequences, suggesting partial antigen-specific deletion unrelated to withdrawal success. Because allograft tissue specimens were not available, migration of donor-reactive T cells into the graft, rather than deletion, may have occurred. After accounting for repertoire turnover, donor-reactive detection was significantly reduced in 7 of 8 subjects for CD4 and 8 of 8 for CD8.

As to this clone: Its antigen specificity is not known. Qualities for individual bases were not recorded, and no much larger clone is one base off.

The germline V gene yields SGHAT for CDR1 and FQNNGV for CDR2. From the cysteine up to the phenylalanine, the CDR3 has a length of 18 residues. Just the 54-base CDR3 DNA is kept, in frame starting at base 1. Ends trimmed: V by 0 bases, J by 3 bases; bases unmatched to a gene: 9. The sample in question was CD8+ T cells from blood, obtained 12 months after liver transplant. The clonotype was recovered from a human patient who received a liver transplant. It is possible that, after a transplant, some T cells come from the graft donor. The chain links TRBV11-2 with TRBJ2-7, with TRBD2 matching 12 junction bases. The CDR3 reads CASSLDHPGLAGNYEQYF. In nucleotide form, the sequence is TGTGCCAGCAGCTTAGATCATCCCGGACTAGCGGGAAACTACGAGCAGTACTTC.